One and the same sample provided the 25 T cell receptor beta chains below, sequenced in a study of shared clonotypes between healthy human individuals. Measured with immunoSEQ multiplex PCR; TCRdb has only the in-frame clones, and not every one. The sample includes some 1 million clones, about 77% of them seen just once. The specimen sequenced was memory CD4+ T cells sorted from blood. Regarding subset: CD45RA-negative fraction. All receptors come from a man aged 18 to 35 in good health.

The CDR3 protein is CASSLRVGGGNEQFF. The CDR3, as DNA: TGTGCCAGCAGCCTCAGAGTGGGGGGAGGGAATGAGCAGTTCTTC. This chain connects TRBV9 to TRBJ2-1; 7 nucleotides match TRBD2. Germline V gene sequence: CDR1 SGDLS, CDR2 YYNGEE. After removal of 4 bases from V and 7 bases from J, the junction contained 11 bases not matched to a gene. CDR3 length equals 15 residues.

This chain's CDR3 is CASSEMAVSYGYTF. CDR3 coding DNA: TGTGCCAGCAGTGAAATGGCGGTTTCCTATGGCTACACCTTC. The gene calls are TRBV6-1 and TRBJ1-2; D unclear. Per the germline V gene, CDR1 is MNHNS and CDR2 is SASEGT. Trimming took off 2 bases at V and 4 bases at J, with 11 bases between the two ends. This CDR3 is 14 amino acids long.

This rearrangement joins TRBV19 to TRBJ1-3; D unclear. The CDR3 sequence is 16 residues long. V was pared by 5 bases and J by 0 bases, with 14 bases between. Germline V gives CDR1 LNHDA, CDR2 SQIVND (reference sequence). The CDR3 region has the DNA TGTGCCAGTAGTGAAGGACGGCGCTTCTCTGGAAACACCATATATTTT. Translated, it gives CASSEGRRFSGNTIYF.

The chain combines TRBV10-3 with TRBJ1-3; D is unresolved. V was pared by 9 bases and J by 4 bases, with 16 bases between. The CDR3 is 14 amino acids. CDR1 and CDR2 (germline): ENHRY, SYGVKD. CDR3 residues: CAIDSGGSGNTIYF. DNA for the CDR3: TGTGCCATTGATTCTGGCGGGTCCGGAAACACCATATATTTT.

The V gene is TRBV7-2, the J gene TRBJ2-3; 9 positions match TRBD2. Germline V lookup: CDR1 SGHTA, CDR2 FQGNSA. The V and J ends lost 5 bases and 5 bases, in that order; junction bases with no gene match: 11. CDR3 length equals 16 residues. DNA for the CDR3: TGTGCCAGCAGCCCCCGGAACGCGGGAGGGGTAGATACGCAGTATTTT. Translating it yields CASSPRNAGGVDTQYF.

Ten or more counts support this clone. The sample carries other DNA sequences with the same CDR3. The rearrangement links TRBV2 to TRBJ2-2, with D possibly being TRBD1 (5 bases). The CDR3 consists of 13 residues. Germline V gene sequence: CDR1 SNHLY, CDR2 FYNNEI. The V and J ends lost 6 bases and 5 bases respectively, with 10 bases between them. The CDR3 region is CASSVAGTGELFF. In DNA form, the CDR3 reads TGTGCCAGCAGCGTCGCAGGGACCGGGGAGCTGTTTTTT.

This clone has only a few counts. The CDR3 reads CASSGPRDYEQYF. The CDR3, as DNA: TGTGCCAGCAGCGGGCCCCGAGACTACGAGCAGTACTTC. The chain recombines TRBV5-4 with TRBJ2-7; D uncertain. Germline V gene data show CDR1 as SGHNT and CDR2 as YYREEE (reference sequence). V was clipped by 4 bases and J by 3 bases, with 11 bases between them. The CDR3 sequence is 13 residues long.

Here the CDR3 reads CSAGHRVNEQFF. CDR3 sequence (DNA): TGCAGCGCCGGCCACAGGGTCAATGAGCAGTTCTTC. The V call is TRBV29-1, the J call TRBJ2-1; possible D gene TRBD1, 6 bases. Germline loops: CDR1 SQVTM, CDR2 ANQGSEA. Trimming took 7 bases from V and 6 from J, leaving 13 bases between them. The CDR3 covers 12 residues.

The chain recombines TRBV7-9 with TRBJ2-5; D may be TRBD1 or TRBD2 (5 bases each). The CDR3 has 15 amino acids. Germline V CDR1 and CDR2: SEHNR, FQNEAQ (reference sequence). V lost 4 bases, J lost 1 base, and 13 bases lay in between. The CDR3 DNA sequence: TGTGCCAGCAGCTCCAATTCCGGGACCCAAGAGACCCAGTACTTC. It specifies CASSSNSGTQETQYF.

The chain has TRBV6-5 and TRBJ2-5, with D possibly matching TRBD2 (6 bases). V gave up 4 bases and J gave up 9 bases, with 18 bases separating them. Germline V gene data show CDR1 as MNHEY and CDR2 as SVGAGI. The CDR3 runs to 14 residues. The DNA of the CDR3 is TGTGCCAGCAGTTTTTTTGGCGGCGGGGTGCCCCAGTACTTC. It encodes CASSFFGGGVPQYF.

This clone was recorded many times. This chain uses TRBV5-1 with TRBJ2-2; tentatively, D is TRBD2 (6 bases). The germline V and J ends were trimmed by 4 bases and 0 bases, with 19 bases remaining between them. Germline V gene data show CDR1 as SGHRS and CDR2 as YFSETQ. This CDR3 has 18 residues. The CDR3 reads CASSLGGAGSANTGELFF. DNA of the CDR3: TGCGCCAGCAGCCTCGGAGGTGCGGGGTCAGCGAACACCGGGGAGCTGTTTTTT.

This clone was seen once. The chain is built from TRBV7-9 and TRBJ1-2; D is unresolved. Trimming removed 6 bases at V and 8 bases at J, with 16 bases between. The CDR3 has 13 amino acids. Germline values: CDR1 SEHNR, CDR2 FQNEAQ (reference sequence). CDR3 sequence (DNA): TGTGCCAGCAGACCGTTACCCCGGGAGGGCTACACCTTC. Its protein product is CASRPLPREGYTF.

CDR3 sequence (DNA): TGTGCCAGCAGCTTCAGGGGCACTACCAATCAGCCCCAGCATTTT. Its protein is CASSFRGTTNQPQHF. V and J are TRBV5-5 and TRBJ1-5; a possible D gene is TRBD1 (6 bases). Looked up from germline, CDR1 is SGHKS and CDR2 is YYEKEE (reference sequence). Trimming pared 2 bases from V and 3 bases from J, leaving 12 bases between. CDR3 length: 15 amino acids.

In the case of this clone: Other DNA sequences in this specimen translate into the identical CDR3. The chain is built from TRBV9 and TRBJ1-2, with 11 bases aligning to TRBD1. With 3 bases clipped from V and 2 bases from J, the junction kept 0 bases outside the gene matches. The CDR3 loop spans 14 amino acids. Germline lookup yields CDR1 SGDLS and CDR2 YYNGEE. CDR3 sequence (DNA): TGTGCCAGCAGCGGGACAGGGGGCAACTATGGCTACACCTTC. This gives the protein CASSGTGGNYGYTF.

This chain connects TRBV6-1 to TRBJ1-5; D remains unclear. Germline-derived CDR1 and CDR2 are MNHNS and SASEGT. The CDR3 spans 18 residues. The ends were cut back, 2 bases at V and 0 bases at J, with 17 bases in the middle. The CDR3 bases are TGTGCCAGCAGTGAAAGGGTTGGCTTTATGAATAGCAATCAGCCCCAGCATTTT. This encodes CASSERVGFMNSNQPQHF.

Notes on this clone: The identical CDR3 is also encoded by other nucleotide sequences in the sample. The rearrangement links TRBV6-5 to TRBJ2-7; no firm D call. The CDR3 is 11 residues long. V was clipped by 7 bases and J by 4 bases, with 8 bases between them. CDR1 is MNHEY, CDR2 SVGAGI, per germline. The CDR3: CASTSGYEQYF. The CDR3 DNA follows: TGTGCCAGCACCTCAGGTTACGAGCAGTACTTC.

The chain uses TRBV5-6 and TRBJ2-5, with D possibly being TRBD2 (6 bases). The CDR3 loop spans 13 amino acids. Trimming cost V 4 bases and J 5 bases, with 12 bases left between them. The germline CDR1 and CDR2 sequences are SGHDT and YYEEEE. CDR3 sequence (DNA): TGTGCCAGCAGCCCGCGACTAGAGGAGACCCAGTACTTC. The encoded protein is CASSPRLEETQYF.

The chain couples TRBV11-2 to TRBJ1-2, with TRBD1 matching over 8 bases. V was pared by 8 bases and J by 3 bases, with 8 bases of the junction left unmatched. The CDR3 contains 14 residues. Germline-derived CDR1 and CDR2 are SGHAT and FQNNGV. CDR3 protein: CASGLQGGHYGYTF. CDR3 coding DNA: TGTGCCAGCGGATTACAGGGGGGACACTATGGCTACACCTTC.

In regard to this clone: Other DNA sequences in the sample encode the same CDR3. The V gene is TRBV30, the J gene TRBJ1-6; D unresolved. CDR1 is GTSNPN, CDR2 SVGIG, per germline (reference sequence). V lost 0 bases, J lost 7 bases, and 1 base lay in between. This CDR3 contains 11 residues. The CDR3, as DNA: TGTGCCTGGAGTGTAAATTCACCCCTCCACTTT. Translating it yields CAWSVNSPLHF.

Notes on this clone: The same CDR3 arises from other DNA sequences in this sample as well. The chain recombines TRBV7-2 with TRBJ2-3; maybe TRBD2 (5 bases). Per the germline V gene, CDR1 is SGHTA and CDR2 is FQGNSA. This CDR3 region has 14 residues. V was trimmed by 5 bases and J by 2 bases, leaving 11 bases between them. The CDR3 here is CASSLTRSTDTQYF. Written as DNA, the CDR3 is TGTGCCAGCAGCCTTACTAGATCCACAGATACGCAGTATTTT. Complete variable domain (other parts from reference TRBV7-2 and TRBJ2-3): GAGVSQSPSNKVTEKGKDVELRCDPISGHTALYWYRQSLGQGLEFLIYFQGNSAPDKSGLPSDRFSAERTGGSVSTLTIQRTQQEDSAVYLCASSLTRSTDTQYFGPGTRLTVL.

The rearrangement joins TRBV27 to TRBJ2-2; tentative D call: TRBD1 (6 bases). Germline V gene sequence: CDR1 MNHEY, CDR2 SMNVEV (reference sequence). This CDR3 has 14 amino acids. Trimming shortened V by 0 bases and J by 7 bases, and 9 bases separated the two germline ends. The CDR3 protein is CASSLSQGIGELFF. Written as DNA, the CDR3 is TGTGCCAGCAGTTTATCACAGGGAATCGGGGAGCTGTTTTTT.

This clone was counted many times. At one of its ends the junction is not consistent with the germline gene, which may arise from a read error. This chain joins TRBV10-3 and TRBJ2-1; 8 positions match TRBD1. Germline V lookup: CDR1 ENHRY, CDR2 SYGVKD. The CDR3 runs to 12 residues. CDR3 in amino acids: CAISASDRESLF. The DNA for the CDR3 is TGTGCCATCAGTGCATCGGACAGGGAGTCCCTCTTC.

This clone is a singleton in its sample. The chain uses TRBV2 and TRBJ2-5; weak D call: TRBD2 (5 bases). Trimming stripped 7 bases from V and 7 bases from J, with 16 bases between. CDR1 and CDR2 (germline): SNHLY, FYNNEI. The CDR3 sequence is 13 residues long. The CDR3 is CASIPGEVGTQYF. The CDR3 region has the DNA TGTGCCAGCATCCCCGGGGAAGTGGGGACCCAGTACTTC.

The chain combines TRBV6-5 with TRBJ2-7, with D possibly matching TRBD1 (6 bases). The ends were cut back, 4 bases at V and 3 bases at J, with 10 bases in the middle. From germline, CDR1 is MNHEY and CDR2 SVGAGI. This CDR3 is built from 13 residues. The CDR3 loop reads CASSFGQFYEQYF. The CDR3 DNA reads TGTGCCAGCAGTTTCGGACAGTTCTACGAGCAGTACTTC.

This clone was counted between two and nine times. The rearrangement uses TRBV10-3 and TRBJ1-5; no firm D call. The CDR3 has 13 residues. Germline-derived CDR1 and CDR2 are ENHRY and SYGVKD. V lost 4 bases and J 0 bases, leaving 4 bases between the germline ends. CDR3 residues: CAISADSNQPQHF. CDR3 sequence (DNA): TGTGCCATCAGTGCGGATAGCAATCAGCCCCAGCATTTT.